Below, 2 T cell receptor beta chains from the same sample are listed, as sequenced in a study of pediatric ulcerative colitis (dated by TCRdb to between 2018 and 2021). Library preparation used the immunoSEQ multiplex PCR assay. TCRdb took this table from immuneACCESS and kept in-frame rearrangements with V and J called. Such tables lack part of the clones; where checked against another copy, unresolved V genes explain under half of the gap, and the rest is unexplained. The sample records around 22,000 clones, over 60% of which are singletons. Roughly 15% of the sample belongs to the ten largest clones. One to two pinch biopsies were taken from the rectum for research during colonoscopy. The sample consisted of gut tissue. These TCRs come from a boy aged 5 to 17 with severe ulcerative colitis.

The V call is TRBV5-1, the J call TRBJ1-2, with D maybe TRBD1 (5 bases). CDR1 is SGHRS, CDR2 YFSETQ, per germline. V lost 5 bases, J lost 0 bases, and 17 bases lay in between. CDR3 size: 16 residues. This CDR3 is CASRPAGRKTNYGYTF. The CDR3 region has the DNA TGCGCCAGCAGGCCAGCGGGACGGAAAACTAACTATGGCTACACCTTC.

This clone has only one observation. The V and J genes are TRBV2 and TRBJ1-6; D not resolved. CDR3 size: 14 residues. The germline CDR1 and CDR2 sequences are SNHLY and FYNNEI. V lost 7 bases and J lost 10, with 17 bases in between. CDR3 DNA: TGTGCCAGCACCCTGAACGGGGAGTCGTCACCCCTCCACTTT. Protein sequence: CASTLNGESSPLHF.